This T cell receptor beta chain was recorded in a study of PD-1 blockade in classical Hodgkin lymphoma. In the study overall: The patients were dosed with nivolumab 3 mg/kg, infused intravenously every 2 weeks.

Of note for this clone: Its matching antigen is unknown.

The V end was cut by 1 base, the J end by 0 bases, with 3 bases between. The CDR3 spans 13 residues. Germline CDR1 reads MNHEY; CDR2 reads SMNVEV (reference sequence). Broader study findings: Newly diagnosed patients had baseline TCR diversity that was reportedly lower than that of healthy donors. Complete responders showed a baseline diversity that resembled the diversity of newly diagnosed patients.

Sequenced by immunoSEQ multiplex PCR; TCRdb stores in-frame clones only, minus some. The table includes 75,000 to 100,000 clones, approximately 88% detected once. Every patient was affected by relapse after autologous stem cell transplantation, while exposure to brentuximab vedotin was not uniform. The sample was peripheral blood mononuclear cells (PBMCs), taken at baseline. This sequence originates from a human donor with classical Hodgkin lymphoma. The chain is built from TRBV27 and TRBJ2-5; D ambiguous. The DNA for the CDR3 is TGTGCCAGCAGTTTATACCACCAAGAGACCCAGTACTTC. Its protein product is CASSLYHQETQYF.